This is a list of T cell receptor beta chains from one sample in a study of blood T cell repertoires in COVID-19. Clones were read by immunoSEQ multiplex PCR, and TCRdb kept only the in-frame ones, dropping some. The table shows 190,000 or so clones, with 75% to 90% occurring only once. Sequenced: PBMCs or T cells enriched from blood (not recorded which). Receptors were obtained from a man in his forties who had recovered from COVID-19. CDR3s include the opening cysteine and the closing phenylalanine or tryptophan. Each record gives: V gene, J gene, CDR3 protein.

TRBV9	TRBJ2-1	CASSPSLMNDEQFF
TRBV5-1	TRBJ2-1	CASSLPGNEQFF
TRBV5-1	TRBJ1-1	CASSLDRGFMNTEAFF
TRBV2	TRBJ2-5	CAMTGIGETQYF
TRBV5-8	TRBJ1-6	CASSTRDRENSPLHF
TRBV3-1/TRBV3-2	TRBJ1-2	CASSGANYGYTF
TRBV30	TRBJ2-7	CARQAGTGAYEQYF
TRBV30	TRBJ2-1	CAWSVGSGGPYNEQFF
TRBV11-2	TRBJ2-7	CASSFPSGFYEQYF
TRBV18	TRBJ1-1	CASSLDSEAFF
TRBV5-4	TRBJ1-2	CASSRTGGLNGYTF
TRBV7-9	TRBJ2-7	CASSLGVYNEQYF
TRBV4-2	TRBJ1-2	CASSQDTRGSYTF
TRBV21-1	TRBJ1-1	CASSKGGRNTEAFF
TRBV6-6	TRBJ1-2	CASSYTWDRDNYGYTF
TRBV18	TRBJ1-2	CASSPTTPRDSYGYTF
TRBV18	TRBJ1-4	CASSPTGTNEKLFF
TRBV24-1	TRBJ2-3	CATSDTQGTQYF
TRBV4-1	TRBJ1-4	CASSLTGHDTGEKLFF
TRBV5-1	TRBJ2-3	CASSLVIAGWEDTQYF
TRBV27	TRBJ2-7	CASSQRQGISPRAYEQYF
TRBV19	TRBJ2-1	CASSIGGTYNEQFF
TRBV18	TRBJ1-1	CASSPQKLQGGNTEAFF
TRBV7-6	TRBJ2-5	CASSSEAKVTSGYQETQYF
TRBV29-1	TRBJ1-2	CSVLDSGEGYTF
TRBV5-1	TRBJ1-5	CASSLQAGADQPQHF
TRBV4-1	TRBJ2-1	CASSQEDSYNEQFF
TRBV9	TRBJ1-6	CASSETPGGRNSPLHF
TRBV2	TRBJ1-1	CASRAGNTEAFF
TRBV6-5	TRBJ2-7	CASSWGTGGFPDEQYF